The T cell receptor beta chain under discussion was sequenced for a study of CD4 T cells in relation to SARS-CoV-2 and coronaviruses. Turning to the study itself: The HLA restriction of the shared crossreactive spike epitopes was mapped. Study outcomes and limitations: Crossreactivity was assessed only for spike protein, not other viral proteins.

Measured with immunoSEQ multiplex PCR; TCRdb has only the in-frame clones, and not every one. The sample yields about 23,000 clones, around 78% seen once. In the case of this clone: Its antigen remains unknown.

The germline V gene has CDR1 KGHSH and CDR2 LQKENI. V lost 3 bases, J lost 4 bases, and 16 bases lay in between. The CDR3 contains 15 residues. The unexposed donors gave CD4+ T cells in about 2010-2019, prior to COVID-19. CD4+ T cells were isolated from the cells after about nine days of culture. This chain links TRBV18 with TRBJ2-7; D not certain. Sequenced: CD4+ T cells from PBMCs, cultured in vitro. The sequence derives from a human donor in good health. Here the CDR3 DNA reads TGTGCCAGCTCACCCGGACCCCCGCGCGATTACGAGCAGTACTTC. The encoded protein is CASSPGPPRDYEQYF.